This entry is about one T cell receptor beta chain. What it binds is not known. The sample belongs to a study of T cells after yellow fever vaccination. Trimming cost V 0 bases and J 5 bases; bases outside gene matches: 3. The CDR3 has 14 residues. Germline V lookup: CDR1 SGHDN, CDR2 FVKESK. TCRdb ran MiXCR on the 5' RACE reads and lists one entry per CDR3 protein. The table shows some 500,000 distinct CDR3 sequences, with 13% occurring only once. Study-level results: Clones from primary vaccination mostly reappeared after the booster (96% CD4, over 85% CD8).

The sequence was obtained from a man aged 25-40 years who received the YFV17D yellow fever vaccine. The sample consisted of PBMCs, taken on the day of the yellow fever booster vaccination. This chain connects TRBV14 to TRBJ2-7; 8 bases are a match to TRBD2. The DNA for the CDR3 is TGTGCCAGCAGCCAAGATCGGGAGGGTGACGAGCAGTACTTC. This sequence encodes CASSQDREGDEQYF. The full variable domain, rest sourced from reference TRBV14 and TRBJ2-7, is EAGVTQFPSHSVIEKGQTVTLRCDPISGHDNLYWYRRVMGKEIKFLLHFVKESKQDESGMPNNRFLAERTGGTYSTLKVQPAELEDSGVYFCASSQDREGDEQYFGPGTRLTVT.